These 20 T cell receptor beta chains share one sample of origin, sequenced in a study of cytomegalovirus exposure and HLA in healthy donors. PCR was performed using 60 Vbeta and 13 Jbeta primers. The repertoire was sequenced with immunoSEQ multiplex PCR; TCRdb's copy has only in-frame clones and lacks some. Of approximately 190,000 clones listed, around 75% are singletons. Input material: PBMCs. Receptors originate from a woman aged 30 to 39 in good health and CMV-seronegative.

Comments on this clone: Compared with germline, one end of the junction differs, possibly owing to a read error. The V call is TRBV6-6, the J call TRBJ1-2; D gene unclear. The CDR3 consists of 11 residues. Germline V gene data show CDR1 as MNHNY and CDR2 as SVGAGI (reference sequence). For the CDR3, the DNA is TGTGCCGGCAGCACTAACTATGGCTACACCTTC. It specifies CAGSTNYGYTF.

This clone was seen only a few times. The chain links TRBV7-9 to TRBJ1-2, with 9 bases matching TRBD1. This CDR3 comprises 14 residues. Losses at the gene ends were 4 bases for V and 7 bases for J; bases not matched to a gene: 7. Germline CDR1 SEHNR, CDR2 FQNEAQ (reference sequence). CDR3 in amino acids: CASSYRDRASGYTF. The CDR3 nucleotides are TGTGCCAGCAGCTACCGGGACAGGGCTTCTGGCTACACCTTC.

The chain recombines TRBV9 with TRBJ1-2; no clear D gene. CDR1 SGDLS and CDR2 YYNGEE come from the germline V gene. The CDR3 has 14 residues. The V gene lost 0 bases and the J gene lost 4 bases, with 10 bases spanning the gap. The CDR3 here is CASSVESQAYGYTF. The CDR3 nucleotides are TGTGCCAGCAGCGTAGAGTCGCAGGCCTATGGCTACACCTTC.

The V and J genes are TRBV5-1 and TRBJ1-2; D remains unclear. The V gene's germline CDR1 is SGHRS and CDR2 YFSETQ. The CDR3 loop spans 15 amino acids. V was shortened by 1 base and J by 3 bases, with 13 bases between the two germline ends. As DNA, the CDR3 is TGCGCCAGCAGCTTGTCTGTGGTATCGGACTATGGCTACACCTTC. It yields the protein CASSLSVVSDYGYTF.

CDR3 in amino acids: CASSSLRGNEQFF. The CDR3 region has the DNA TGTGCCAGCTCATCGCTCAGGGGCAATGAGCAGTTCTTC. The V call is TRBV18, the J call TRBJ2-1, with D maybe TRBD1 (6 bases). Germline CDR1 KGHSH, CDR2 LQKENI. Trimming took 5 bases from V and 6 from J, leaving 11 bases between them. The length of the CDR3 is 13 residues.

The CDR3 sequence is CASSLIAGTGVGYTF. CDR3 in DNA: TGTGCCAGCAGTTTAATTGCCGGGACAGGGGTTGGCTACACCTTC. The chain joins TRBV27 to TRBJ1-2; 10 nucleotides agree with TRBD1. Germline CDR1 is MNHEY and CDR2 is SMNVEV (reference sequence). The CDR3 loop spans 15 amino acids. J gave up 7 bases and V 2 bases, and 7 bases lay outside the gene matches.

This clone was counted a few times. This chain uses TRBV7-2 with TRBJ1-1, with D possibly being TRBD1 (5 bases). V was shortened by 4 bases and J by 0 bases, with 6 bases between the two germline ends. The CDR3 contains 13 residues. Germline lookup yields CDR1 SGHTA and CDR2 FQGNSA. The CDR3 spells CASSSTVNTEAFF. The DNA of the CDR3 is TGTGCCAGCAGCTCGACAGTGAACACTGAAGCTTTCTTT.

The chain joins TRBV7-9 to TRBJ1-4; D ambiguous. Deletions cut 5 bases from V and 0 bases from J, with 10 bases between. CDR1 and CDR2 (germline): SEHNR, FQNEAQ (reference sequence). The CDR3 consists of 15 residues. This CDR3 is CASSQLLATNEKLFF. CDR3 in DNA: TGTGCCAGCAGCCAATTACTTGCAACTAATGAAAAACTGTTTTTT.

The chain is built from TRBV10-1 and TRBJ2-1; maybe TRBD1 (5 bases). The CDR3 has 15 residues. V gave up 5 bases and J gave up 8 bases, with 19 bases separating them. Per the germline V gene, CDR1 is WNHNN and CDR2 is SYGVQD (reference sequence). CDR3 loop: CASSSYSLGVDEQFF. The CDR3 DNA reads TGCGCCAGCAGTTCTTATTCCTTAGGGGTCGATGAGCAGTTCTTC.

The genes are TRBV9 and TRBJ2-1; 9 bases agree with TRBD2. Germline trimming cut 5 bases from V and 5 bases from J; bases unmatched to any gene: 5. The CDR3 runs 14 residues. From germline, CDR1 is SGDLS and CDR2 YYNGEE. CDR3 region: CASSPSGTNNEQFF. Here the CDR3 DNA reads TGTGCCAGCAGTCCTAGCGGGACAAACAATGAGCAGTTCTTC.

CDR3 in DNA: TGTGCCAGCAGTTCCAAATCGACAGGGGCGCGGTTAGGGGCTTTCTTT. Its translation: CASSSKSTGARLGAFF. This chain links TRBV6-6 with TRBJ1-1; 8 bases agree with TRBD1. This CDR3 region has 16 residues. The ends lost 4 bases at V and 11 bases at J; junction bases unmatched: 18. Germline CDR1 MNHNY, CDR2 SVGAGI (reference sequence).

This clone was found a few times. V and J are TRBV7-9 and TRBJ1-5; TRBD1 aligns across 10 bases. With V trimmed by 5 bases and J by 5 bases, 6 bases remained unmatched. CDR3 length equals 15 residues. Germline-derived CDR1 and CDR2 are SEHNR and FQNEAQ (reference sequence). The CDR3 nucleotides read TGTGCCAGCAGCCCCGCAGGGACAGGGGATCAGCCCCAGCATTTT. Translating it yields CASSPAGTGDQPQHF.

This chain links TRBV7-3 with TRBJ2-5; no firm D call. Germline V CDR1 and CDR2: SGHTA, FQGTGA. V was trimmed by 5 bases and J by 6 bases, leaving 10 bases between them. The CDR3 is 12 residues long. The chain's CDR3 is CASSQPGKTQYF. CDR3 coding DNA: TGTGCCAGCAGCCAACCAGGAAAGACCCAGTACTTC. Drawing the rest from reference TRBV7-3 and TRBJ2-5, the complete variable domain is GAGVSQTPSNKVTEKGKYVELRCDPISGHTALYWYRQSLGQGPEFLIYFQGTGAADDSGLPNDRFFAVRPEGSVSTLKIQRTERGDSAVYLCASSQPGKTQYFGPGTRLLVL.

This clone has only one observation. The rearrangement joins TRBV5-4 to TRBJ1-4; a weak D match, TRBD1 (5 bases). Germline V CDR1 and CDR2: SGHNT, YYREEE (reference sequence). Deletions cut 1 base from V and 4 bases from J, with 8 bases between. There are 14 residues in the CDR3. The CDR3 DNA is TGTGCCAGCAGCTTGTTCCAGGGTAATGAAAAACTGTTTTTT. Encoded protein: CASSLFQGNEKLFF.

The chain recombines TRBV4-3 with TRBJ2-3; TRBD2 agrees at 7 bases. The germline CDR1 and CDR2 sequences are LGHNA and YSLEER. The CDR3 spans 15 residues. J lost 5 bases, V lost 0 bases, and 5 bases had no gene match. CDR3 sequence: CASSQDLGGGDTQYF. The CDR3 DNA follows: TGCGCCAGCAGCCAAGATCTTGGCGGGGGAGATACGCAGTATTTT.

The V gene is TRBV5-4, the J gene TRBJ2-7; possible D gene TRBD2, 6 bases. Germline loops: CDR1 SGHNT, CDR2 YYREEE (reference sequence). CDR3 length: 15 residues. The V and J ends lost 3 bases and 5 bases respectively, with 18 bases between them. The DNA for the CDR3 is TGTGCCAGCAGCTGGGTTGGAGGGGCCCAGGACGAGCAGTACTTC. This encodes CASSWVGGAQDEQYF. Using reference TRBV5-4 and TRBJ2-7 for the parts outside the CDR3, the full variable domain is ETGVTQSPTHLIKTRGQQVTLRCSSQSGHNTVSWYQQALGQGPQFIFQYYREEENGRGNFPPRFSGLQFPNYSSELNVNALELDDSALYLCASSWVGGAQDEQYFGPGTRLTVT.

For this clone: The junction and the germline gene differ at one end; a read error may be behind it. J is TRBJ2-7 and V is TRBV4-3; 14 nucleotides agree with TRBD2. Germline V gene sequence: CDR1 LGHNA, CDR2 YSLEER. The CDR3 consists of 17 residues. CDR3 sequence reads: CASSQIPRTSGRYGQYF. CDR3 DNA: TGCGCCAGCAGCCAAATCCCCCGGACTAGCGGGAGGTACGGGCAGTACTTC.

The V call is TRBV30, the J call TRBJ2-7; tentatively, D is TRBD1 (7 bases). Germline V gene lookup returns CDR1 GTSNPN and CDR2 SVGIG (reference sequence). This CDR3 spans 17 amino acids. The ends were cut back, 3 bases at V and 5 bases at J, with 26 bases in the middle. This chain's CDR3 is CAWRRWEQGGPSHEQYF. The CDR3 coding sequence is TGTGCCTGGAGACGTTGGGAGCAGGGGGGACCGTCGCACGAGCAGTACTTC.

The V call is TRBV5-1, the J call TRBJ1-1; D is unresolved. The CDR3 loop spans 14 amino acids. V dropped 7 bases and J dropped 3 bases, with 16 bases sitting between them. CDR1 SGHRS and CDR2 YFSETQ come from the germline V gene. CDR3 residues: CASGIGGSDTEAFF. The CDR3 DNA is TGCGCCAGCGGGATTGGCGGGTCGGACACTGAAGCTTTCTTT.

A few counts support this clone. The V and J genes are TRBV28 and TRBJ2-7; possible D gene TRBD1, 6 bases. CDR1 MDHEN and CDR2 SYDVKM come from the germline V gene. V was clipped by 6 bases and J by 12 bases, with 18 bases between them. CDR3 length: 12 amino acids. CDR3 DNA sequence: TGTGCCAGCAGCCGTACAAACAGGGCCCTGTACTTC. Translation gives CASSRTNRALYF. The entire variable domain, with the rest obtained from reference TRBV28 and TRBJ2-7, is as follows: DVKVTQSSRYLVKRTGEKVFLECVQDMDHENMFWYRQDPGLGLRLIYFSYDVKMKEKGDIPEGYSVSREKKERFSLILESASTNQTSMYLCASSRTNRALYFGPGTRLTVT.